Following are 17 T cell receptor beta chains from one sample sequenced in a study of CD8 T cells in ankylosing spondylitis. Study-wide results and limits: Apparently characteristic of ankylosing spondylitis blood was a TCR beta motif (roughly eight highly homologous variants).

From the 5' RACE reads, TCRdb called clonotypes with MiXCR, one entry per CDR3 protein. The profile shows 470,000 or so distinct CDR3 sequences, 26% of them singletons. Their antigens are not known. Sequenced material: blood, either unsorted or a sorted T cell fraction (not recorded which). The source is a male donor with ankylosing spondylitis.

This clonotype showed up just a few times. This rearrangement joins TRBV10-3 to TRBJ1-4; 8 nucleotides align to TRBD1. Germline lookup yields CDR1 ENHRY and CDR2 SYGVKD. This CDR3 has 18 residues. The J segment lost 0 bases and the V segment lost 3 bases, leaving 9 bases of the junction unmatched. CDR3 amino acids: CAISEPGQGPSTNEKLFF. The CDR3 DNA sequence: TGTGCCATCAGTGAACCCGGACAGGGTCCCTCAACTAATGAAAAACTGTTTTTT.

This clonotype was seen more than once but under ten times. The chain has TRBV20-1 and TRBJ1-3; TRBD1 matches at 7 bases. The CDR3 length is 14 residues. Trimming removed 6 bases from V and 4 bases from J; junction bases left unmatched: 9. The germline CDR1 and CDR2 sequences are DFQATT and SNEGSKA (reference sequence). The CDR3 region is CSAGATGYGNTIYF. CDR3 bases: TGCAGTGCAGGGGCGACAGGGTACGGAAACACCATATATTTT.

This chain connects TRBV20-1 to TRBJ1-2; 11 bases map to TRBD1. Germline CDR1 and CDR2: DFQATT and SNEGSKA (reference sequence). The CDR3 is made up of 14 amino acids. The V and J ends lost 3 bases and 7 bases, in that order; junction bases with no gene match: 7. The CDR3 protein is CSASGDRGSFGYTF. CDR3 in DNA: TGCAGTGCTAGCGGGGACAGGGGGAGTTTTGGCTACACCTTC.

The sample holds many counts of this clonotype. The chain links TRBV20-1 to TRBJ2-7; 10 bases map to TRBD2. The germline V gene has CDR1 DFQATT and CDR2 SNEGSKA (reference sequence). V shed 6 bases, J shed 3 bases, and the junction held 8 bases outside the gene matches. The CDR3 is 14 residues long. CDR3 sequence: CSAVLAGGRYEQYF. The CDR3 DNA reads as TGCAGTGCAGTCTTAGCGGGAGGCCGCTACGAGCAGTACTTC.

V usage is TRBV20-1 and J usage is TRBJ2-3; D possibly corresponds to TRBD2 (6 bases). The CDR3 length is 13 residues. The germline CDR1 and CDR2 sequences are DFQATT and SNEGSKA (reference sequence). Trimming cost V 6 bases and J 1 base, with 11 bases left between them. The CDR3 region has the DNA TGCAGTGCAAGTAGCGGACGCACAGATACGCAGTATTTT. This encodes CSASSGRTDTQYF.

This clonotype has only a few counts. The CDR3 region is CASSPALVGVGGHTIYF. The CDR3 nucleotides read TGTGCCAGCAGCCCCGCCTTGGTTGGGGTTGGAGGACACACCATATATTTT. This sequence joins TRBV3-1 and TRBJ1-3, with D unclear. The germline CDR1 and CDR2 sequences are LGHDT and YNNKEL (reference sequence). With 4 bases removed from V and 8 bases from J, the gap between germline ends came to 24 bases. This CDR3 is built from 17 residues.

The chain is built from TRBV29-1 and TRBJ1-4; D unresolved. CDR3 size: 12 residues. The V gene lost 6 bases and the J gene lost 6 bases, with 11 bases spanning the gap. Germline V CDR1 and CDR2: SQVTM, ANQGSEA. The CDR3 bases are TGCAGCGTGGCCGACGGTCATGAAAAACTGTTTTTT. This gives the protein CSVADGHEKLFF.

The chain joins TRBV12-3 or TRBV12-4 to TRBJ1-3; TRBD1 might be the D (6 bases). The CDR3 length is 16 residues. Between the trimmed V and J ends, which lost 4 bases and 0 bases, there was a span of 13 bases. This CDR3 reads CASSSTGPNSGNTIYF. DNA of the CDR3: TGTGCCAGCAGTTCGACAGGTCCCAACTCTGGAAACACCATATATTTT.

In its sample, this clonotype was seen a few times. The V call is TRBV30, the J call TRBJ1-1; D might be TRBD1 (6 bases). The CDR3 totals 13 residues. The V gene lost 4 bases and the J gene lost 1 base, with 10 bases spanning the gap. Germline CDR1 and CDR2: GTSNPN and SVGIG (reference sequence). CDR3 nucleotides: TGTGCCTGGACCCCGGACAGGAACACTGAAGCTTTCTTT. It codes for CAWTPDRNTEAFF. Based on the CDR3 plus reference TRBV30 and TRBJ1-1, the full variable domain is SQTIHQWPATLVQPVGSPLSLECTVEGTSNPNLYWYRQAAGRGLQLLFYSVGIGQISSEVPQNLSASRPQDRQFILSSKKLLLSDSGFYLCAWTPDRNTEAFFGQGTRLTVV.

The chain recombines TRBV30 with TRBJ2-5, with 12 bases matching TRBD2. CDR3 length: 13 amino acids. V gave up 5 bases and J gave up 4 bases; unmatched junction bases: 2. Germline V gene sequence: CDR1 GTSNPN, CDR2 SVGIG (reference sequence). The CDR3 reads CAWSGLAGETQYF. The CDR3 DNA sequence: TGTGCCTGGTCGGGACTAGCGGGAGAGACCCAGTACTTC.

This clonotype appeared a few times. The J gene is TRBJ2-2, the V gene TRBV6-2 or TRBV6-3, with 7 bases identical to TRBD2. V lost 10 bases and J lost 0; bases outside the gene matches: 14. Germline lookup yields CDR1 MNHEY and CDR2 SVGEGT. The CDR3 totals 17 residues. The CDR3 reads CATPSGPSGPNTGELFF. CDR3 nucleotides: TGTGCCACCCCTAGCGGCCCATCGGGGCCGAACACCGGGGAGCTGTTTTTT.

This clonotype was seen more than once but under ten times. J is TRBJ2-2 and V is TRBV19; TRBD1 matches at 7 bases. This CDR3 is built from 16 residues. V lost 6 bases, J lost 4 bases, and 11 bases stayed unmatched. Germline V gene data show CDR1 as LNHDA and CDR2 as SQIVND (reference sequence). In nucleotides, the CDR3 is TGTGCCAGTAGGTTGTCGTGGGACAGACCCACCGGGGAGCTGTTTTTT. Amino acid sequence: CASRLSWDRPTGELFF.

Only a few counts were recorded for this clonotype. The J gene is TRBJ2-3, the V gene TRBV3-1; D not resolved. This CDR3 region has 14 residues. The V end lost 0 bases, the J end lost 4 bases, and 8 bases lay between the germline ends. Germline values: CDR1 LGHDT, CDR2 YNNKEL (reference sequence). The CDR3 DNA is TGTGCCAGCAGCCAAGATCCAAGTTCAGATACGCAGTATTTT. Encoded protein: CASSQDPSSDTQYF.

V and J are TRBV15 and TRBJ2-3, with D possibly being TRBD2 (5 bases). CDR3 length: 14 residues. V gave up 0 bases and J gave up 5 bases, with 9 bases separating them. The germline V gene has CDR1 LNHNV and CDR2 YYDKDF (reference sequence). CDR3 sequence: CATSRDGVGDTQYF. CDR3 nucleotides: TGTGCCACCAGCAGAGACGGGGTGGGAGATACGCAGTATTTT.

The rearrangement uses TRBV5-1 and TRBJ2-1; a possible D gene is TRBD2 (6 bases). The CDR3 is made up of 15 amino acids. The V and J ends lost 0 bases and 4 bases respectively, with 11 bases between them. Germline CDR1 is SGHRS and CDR2 is YFSETQ. The CDR3 protein is CASSLGPAGYNEQFF. Written as DNA, the CDR3 is TGCGCCAGCAGCTTGGGACCTGCGGGGTACAATGAGCAGTTCTTC. Full variable domain (rest looked up from reference TRBV5-1 and TRBJ2-1): KAGVTQTPRYLIKTRGQQVTLSCSPISGHRSVSWYQQTPGQGLQFLFEYFSETQRNKGNFPGRFSGRQFSNSRSEMNVSTLELGDSALYLCASSLGPAGYNEQFFGPGTRLTVL.

This clonotype has just a few counts. J is TRBJ2-2 and V is TRBV3-1; D might be TRBD2 (5 bases). Germline V gene lookup returns CDR1 LGHDT and CDR2 YNNKEL (reference sequence). With 1 base removed from V and 4 bases from J, the gap between germline ends came to 7 bases. The CDR3 totals 14 residues. DNA for the CDR3: TGTGCCAGCAGCCAAGCGGGGTTCACCGGGGAGCTGTTTTTT. Protein product: CASSQAGFTGELFF.

J is TRBJ2-5 and V is TRBV20-1; 7 nucleotides line up with TRBD2. Germline assignment: CDR1 DFQATT and CDR2 SNEGSKA (reference sequence). The length of the CDR3 is 15 residues. J lost 3 bases, V lost 5 bases, and 12 bases had no gene match. DNA of the CDR3: TGCAGTGCTCCAGAGATATGGCTAGCGGAAGAGACCCAGTACTTC. Translating gives CSAPEIWLAEETQYF.